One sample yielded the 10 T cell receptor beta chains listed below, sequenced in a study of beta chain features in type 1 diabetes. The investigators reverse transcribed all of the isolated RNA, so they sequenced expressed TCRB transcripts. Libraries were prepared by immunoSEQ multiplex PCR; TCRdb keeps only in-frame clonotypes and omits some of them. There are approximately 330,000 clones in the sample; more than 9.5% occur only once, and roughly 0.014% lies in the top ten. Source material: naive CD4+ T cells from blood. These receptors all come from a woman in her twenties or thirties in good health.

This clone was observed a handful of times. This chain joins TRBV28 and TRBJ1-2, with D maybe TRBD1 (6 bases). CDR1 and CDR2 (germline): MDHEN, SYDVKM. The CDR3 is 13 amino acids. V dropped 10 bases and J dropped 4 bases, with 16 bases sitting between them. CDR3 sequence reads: CATADSVSYGYTF. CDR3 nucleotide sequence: TGTGCCACCGCGGACAGTGTATCCTATGGCTACACCTTC.

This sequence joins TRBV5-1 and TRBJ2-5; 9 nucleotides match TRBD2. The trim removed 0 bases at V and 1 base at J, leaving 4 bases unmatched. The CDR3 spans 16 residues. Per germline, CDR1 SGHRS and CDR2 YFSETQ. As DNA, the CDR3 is TGCGCCAGCAGCTTGGCCCTGCGGGAGGGCCAAGAGACCCAGTACTTC. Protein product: CASSLALREGQETQYF.

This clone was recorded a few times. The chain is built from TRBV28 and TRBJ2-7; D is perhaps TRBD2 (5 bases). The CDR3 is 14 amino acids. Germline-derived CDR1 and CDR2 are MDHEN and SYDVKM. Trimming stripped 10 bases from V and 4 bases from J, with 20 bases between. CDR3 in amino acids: CATAVYPSRYEQYF. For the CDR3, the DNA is TGTGCCACCGCAGTTTATCCTAGCAGGTACGAGCAGTACTTC.

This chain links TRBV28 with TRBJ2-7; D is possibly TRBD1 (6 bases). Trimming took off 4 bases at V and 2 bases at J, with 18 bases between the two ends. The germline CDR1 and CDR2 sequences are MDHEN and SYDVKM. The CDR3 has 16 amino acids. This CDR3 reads CASSSNGQPAPYEQYF. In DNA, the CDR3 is TGTGCCAGCAGTTCCAACGGACAGCCTGCCCCCTACGAGCAGTACTTC.

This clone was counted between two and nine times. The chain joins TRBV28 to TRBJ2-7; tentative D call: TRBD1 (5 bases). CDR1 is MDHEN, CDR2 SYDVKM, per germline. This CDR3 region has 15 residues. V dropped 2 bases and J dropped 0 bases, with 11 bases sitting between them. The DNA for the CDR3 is TGTGCCAGCAGTTTAAGGACACAAACCTCCTACGAGCAGTACTTC. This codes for CASSLRTQTSYEQYF.

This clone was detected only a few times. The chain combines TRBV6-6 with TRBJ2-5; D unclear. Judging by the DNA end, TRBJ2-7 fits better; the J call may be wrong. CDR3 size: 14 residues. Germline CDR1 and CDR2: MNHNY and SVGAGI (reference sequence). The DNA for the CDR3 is TGTGCCAGCAGTTCCACGCCCAACTCCTACGAGCAGTACTTC. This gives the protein CASSSTPNSYEQYF.

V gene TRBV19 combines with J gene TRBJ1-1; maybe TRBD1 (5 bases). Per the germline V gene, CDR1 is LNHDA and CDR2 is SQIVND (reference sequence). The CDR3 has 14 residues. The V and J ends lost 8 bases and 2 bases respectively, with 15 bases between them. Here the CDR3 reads CASRSQEINTEAFF. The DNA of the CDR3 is TGTGCCAGTCGGTCACAGGAGATAAACACTGAAGCTTTCTTT. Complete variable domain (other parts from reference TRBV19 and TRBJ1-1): DGGITQSPKYLFRKEGQNVTLSCEQNLNHDAMYWYRQDPGQGLRLIYYSQIVNDFQKGDIAEGYSVSREKKESFPLTVTSAQKNPTAFYLCASRSQEINTEAFFGQGTRLTVV.

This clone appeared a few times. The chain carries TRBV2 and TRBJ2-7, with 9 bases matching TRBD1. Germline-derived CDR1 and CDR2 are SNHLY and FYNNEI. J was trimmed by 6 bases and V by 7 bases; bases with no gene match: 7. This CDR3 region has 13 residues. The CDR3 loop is CASNRDRDLEQYF. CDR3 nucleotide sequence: TGTGCCAGCAACCGGGACAGGGATCTCGAGCAGTACTTC.

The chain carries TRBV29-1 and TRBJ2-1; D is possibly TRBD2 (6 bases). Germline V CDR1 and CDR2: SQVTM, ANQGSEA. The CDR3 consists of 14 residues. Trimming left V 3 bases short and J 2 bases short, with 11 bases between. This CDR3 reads CSVDLGSPYNEQFF. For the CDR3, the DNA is TGCAGCGTTGACCTCGGGAGTCCCTACAATGAGCAGTTCTTC.

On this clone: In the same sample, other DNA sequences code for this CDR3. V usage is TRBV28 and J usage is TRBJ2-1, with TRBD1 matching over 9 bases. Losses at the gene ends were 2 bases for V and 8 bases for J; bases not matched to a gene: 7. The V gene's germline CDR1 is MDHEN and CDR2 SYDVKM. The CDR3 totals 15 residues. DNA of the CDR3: TGTGCCAGCAGTTTAGTACAGGGGGCAGGGGATGAGCAGTTCTTC. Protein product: CASSLVQGAGDEQFF. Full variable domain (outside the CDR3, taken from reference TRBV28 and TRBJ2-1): DVKVTQSSRYLVKRTGEKVFLECVQDMDHENMFWYRQDPGLGLRLIYFSYDVKMKEKGDIPEGYSVSREKKERFSLILESASTNQTSMYLCASSLVQGAGDEQFFGPGTRLTVL.